Shown below are 15 T cell receptor beta chains from a single sample sequenced in a study of PD-1 blockade in classical Hodgkin lymphoma. Only in-frame clones appear in the TCRdb table, and some are missing; sequencing was by immunoSEQ multiplex PCR. This sample has around 50,000 clones, with approximately 90% found just once. The time point was: newly diagnosed, previously untreated cHL patient sample. The material sequenced was peripheral blood mononuclear cells (PBMCs). The source is a human donor with classical Hodgkin lymphoma.

The chain employs TRBV5-1 and TRBJ1-2, with TRBD1 as a possible D gene (5 bases). Trimming left V 4 bases short and J 4 bases short, with 23 bases between. The germline CDR1 and CDR2 sequences are SGHRS and YFSETQ. There are 17 residues in the CDR3. CDR3 region: CASSPPPDTGRGYGYTF. The CDR3 coding sequence is TGCGCCAGCAGCCCTCCCCCGGACACAGGCCGTGGCTATGGCTACACCTTC.

This rearrangement joins TRBV12-5 to TRBJ1-6; 9 nucleotides align to TRBD1. J gave up 4 bases and V 1 base, and 5 bases lay outside the gene matches. Germline V lookup: CDR1 LGHNT, CDR2 FRNRAP. The CDR3 is 17 amino acids. Here the CDR3 reads CASGLAPGTGYNSPLHF. For the CDR3, the DNA is TGTGCTAGTGGTTTGGCCCCGGGGACAGGGTATAATTCACCCCTCCACTTT.

A word on this clone: At one boundary the junction diverges from the germline segment, which might be a read error. This chain links TRBV2 with TRBJ2-7; D uncertain. The CDR3 is made up of 11 amino acids. Germline-derived CDR1 and CDR2 are SNHLY and FYNNEI. In DNA form, the CDR3 reads TGTGCCAGCAGTGTCTCCTCCGAGCAGTACTTC. This gives the protein CASSVSSEQYF.

The count of this clone is one. Written as DNA, the CDR3 is TGTGCTAGTGGTTCCCGACTAGCGGGACCCTACAATGAGCAGTTCTTC. Encoded protein: CASGSRLAGPYNEQFF. The chain joins TRBV12-5 to TRBJ2-1; 11 positions agree with TRBD2. CDR3 length: 16 amino acids. V lost 4 bases and J lost 2; bases outside the gene matches: 4. The germline gives CDR1 LGHNT, CDR2 FRNRAP.

The chain is built from TRBV15 and TRBJ2-1; perhaps D is TRBD1 or TRBD2 (6 bases each). Germline-derived CDR1 and CDR2 are LNHNV and YYDKDF (reference sequence). This CDR3 has 18 amino acids. With 6 bases removed from V and 2 bases from J, the gap between germline ends came to 23 bases. CDR3 residues: CATRSEGEVLSPYNEQFF. The DNA for the CDR3 is TGTGCCACCAGATCCGAGGGGGAGGTTCTATCCCCCTACAATGAGCAGTTCTTC.

The rearrangement links TRBV18 to TRBJ2-2, with 11 nucleotides matching TRBD2. The CDR3 sequence is 17 residues long. V shed 6 bases, J shed 0 bases, and the junction held 6 bases outside the gene matches. The germline CDR1 and CDR2 sequences are KGHSH and LQKENI. CDR3 sequence reads: CASSLTSGSSNTGELFF. CDR3 nucleotides: TGTGCCAGCTCCCTCACTAGCGGGAGTTCGAACACCGGGGAGCTGTTTTTT.

The chain is built from TRBV5-5 and TRBJ1-5, with D uncertain. CDR3 length: 13 amino acids. From germline, CDR1 is SGHKS and CDR2 YYEKEE (reference sequence). The germline V and J ends were trimmed by 4 bases and 5 bases, with 10 bases remaining between them. This CDR3 is CASSLSWDQPQHF. For the CDR3, the DNA is TGTGCCAGCAGCCTCTCCTGGGATCAGCCCCAGCATTTT.

The chain combines TRBV28 with TRBJ2-1; D remains ambiguous. The CDR3 sequence is 11 residues long. The germline CDR1 and CDR2 sequences are MDHEN and SYDVKM. V lost 1 base to trimming and J lost 6 bases, with 1 base between them. This CDR3 is CASSLFNEQFF. In nucleotides, the CDR3 is TGTGCCAGCAGTTTATTCAATGAGCAGTTCTTC.

The genes are TRBV25-1 and TRBJ1-2; weak D call: TRBD1 (6 bases). The length of the CDR3 is 15 residues. The V end lost 5 bases, the J end lost 6 bases, and 19 bases lay between the germline ends. Germline V CDR1 and CDR2: MGHDK, SYGVNS. This chain's CDR3 is CASSPLGGAKDGYTF. For the CDR3, the DNA is TGTGCCAGCAGTCCGTTGGGGGGGGCGAAGGATGGCTACACCTTC.

The chain has TRBV2 and TRBJ1-2; no clear D gene. The CDR3 is made up of 13 amino acids. Looked up from germline, CDR1 is SNHLY and CDR2 is FYNNEI. V gave up 1 base and J gave up 3 bases, with 6 bases separating them. CDR3 region: CASSEGGYYGYTF. CDR3 nucleotide sequence: TGTGCCAGCAGTGAAGGGGGTTACTATGGCTACACCTTC. The variable domain in full, completed from reference TRBV2 and TRBJ1-2, reads EPEVTQTPSHQVTQMGQEVILRCVPISNHLYFYWYRQILGQKVEFLVSFYNNEISEKSEIFDDQFSVERPDGSNFTLKIRSTKLEDSAMYFCASSEGGYYGYTFGSGTRLTVV.

The chain employs TRBV5-1 and TRBJ2-7, with TRBD1 identical over 8 bases. The germline V gene has CDR1 SGHRS and CDR2 YFSETQ. The CDR3 is made up of 14 amino acids. V trimming: 2 bases; J trimming: 4 bases; junction bases outside the gene matches: 5. CDR3 in DNA: TGCGCCAGCAGCTTAGCAGGGGGCGAGTACGAGCAGTACTTC. Translating gives CASSLAGGEYEQYF.

V gene TRBV15 combines with J gene TRBJ1-1; 7 bases agree with TRBD1. CDR1 LNHNV and CDR2 YYDKDF come from the germline V gene (reference sequence). The CDR3 is 16 amino acids. Trimming removed 3 bases from V and 7 bases from J; junction bases left unmatched: 14. The CDR3 here is CATSRRTGTARGEAFF. In nucleotides, the CDR3 is TGTGCCACCAGCAGGCGGACGGGGACAGCGCGCGGTGAAGCTTTCTTT.

V and J are TRBV14 and TRBJ2-1; 9 positions agree with TRBD1. The CDR3 contains 17 residues. Germline-derived CDR1 and CDR2 are SGHDN and FVKESK. V shed 3 bases, J shed 0 bases, and the junction held 6 bases outside the gene matches. The CDR3: CASSQSPGQGSYNEQFF. The CDR3 nucleotides are TGTGCCAGCAGCCAGAGTCCGGGACAGGGCTCCTACAATGAGCAGTTCTTC.

This sequence joins TRBV18 and TRBJ2-2; perhaps D is TRBD1 or TRBD2 (5 bases each). Germline V gene lookup returns CDR1 KGHSH and CDR2 LQKENI. CDR3 length equals 15 residues. Trimming took 3 bases from V and 3 from J, leaving 11 bases between them. This CDR3 is CASSPSGTDTGELFF. The CDR3 DNA reads TGTGCCAGCTCACCTTCGGGGACGGACACCGGGGAGCTGTTTTTT.

The rearrangement joins TRBV14 to TRBJ1-1; unclear D gene. This CDR3 contains 14 residues. V was pared by 4 bases and J by 4 bases, with 13 bases between. Per germline, CDR1 SGHDN and CDR2 FVKESK. The CDR3 protein is CASSRVRGSTEAFF. CDR3 sequence (DNA): TGTGCCAGCAGCCGCGTAAGAGGGAGCACTGAAGCTTTCTTT. Filled out from reference TRBV14 and TRBJ1-1, the complete variable domain reads EAGVTQFPSHSVIEKGQTVTLRCDPISGHDNLYWYRRVMGKEIKFLLHFVKESKQDESGMPNNRFLAERTGGTYSTLKVQPAELEDSGVYFCASSRVRGSTEAFFGQGTRLTVV.